The clone carrying this T cell receptor (beta chain) turned up a few times. This record belongs to a study of PD-L1 blockade in urothelial cancer. About the research overall: Patients, treated from about 2014 onward, received atezolizumab 1,200 mg intravenously every 3 weeks. Of prior chemotherapy regimens, patients had received between 0 and 3.

Repertoires were generated with immunoSEQ multiplex PCR, while TCRdb's copy carries only in-frame clones and drops some. The sample lists fewer than 45,000 clones, roughly 82% occurring once. Indicated time point: pretreatment peripheral blood. Patients were living with locally advanced or metastatic urothelial carcinoma. The sequences come from PBMCs, collected around atezolizumab (anti-PD-L1) treatment. The clonotype comes from a man between 60 and 75 years old with urothelial cancer.

The CDR3 loop is CASSVGTATYEQYF. Here the CDR3 DNA reads TGTGCCAGCAGCGTGGGGACAGCAACCTACGAGCAGTACTTC. V gene TRBV9 combines with J gene TRBJ2-7; 7 nucleotides agree with TRBD1. V lost 2 bases, J lost 2 bases, and 4 bases stayed unmatched. The CDR3 runs 14 residues. Per the germline V gene, CDR1 is SGDLS and CDR2 is YYNGEE.